This T cell receptor (beta chain) was captured by sequencing in a study of beta chain features in type 1 diabetes. This CDR3 is built from 15 residues. The J segment lost 4 bases and the V segment lost 5 bases, leaving 9 bases of the junction unmatched. The V gene's germline CDR1 is SEHNR and CDR2 FQNEAQ (reference sequence). Cell sorting via CD45RO/CCR7/CD25/CD127/CD95/CD27 was performed to obtain CD4+ naive, central memory, regulatory and stem cell-like memory cells. Every isolated RNA sample was fully reverse transcribed, so sequencing captured expressed TCRB transcripts. The data were produced by immunoSEQ multiplex PCR, yet TCRdb's version contains in-frame clones alone and is incomplete. Of more than 150,000 clones in the sample, less than 15% were seen once. Findings and limits, study-wide: Individuals with type 1 diabetes displayed fewer insertions and more deletions at VDJ junctions. Shorter TCRB CDR3s, moderately but significantly so, marked every one of the four CD4+ subsets in Type 1 diabetes patients. Patients' naive, central memory and Treg TCRB repertoires seemed closer to one another than those of healthy donors.

A note on this clone: Its antigen is currently unknown.

The clonotype comes from a woman aged 18 to 35 in good health. The sample was central memory CD4+ T cells from blood. The chain employs TRBV7-9 and TRBJ2-7, with 9 bases lining up with TRBD1. The CDR3 nucleotides read TGTGCCAGCAGCGCGGGGGACAGGGCGTATTACGAGCAGTACTTC. Protein: CASSAGDRAYYEQYF. The whole variable domain, remainder taken from reference TRBV7-9 and TRBJ2-7, is DTGVSQNPRHKITKRGQNVTFRCDPISEHNRLYWYRQTLGQGPEFLTYFQNEAQLEKSRLLSDRFSAERPKGSFSTLEIQRTEQGDSAMYLCASSAGDRAYYEQYFGPGTRLTVT.